This paragraph reports one T cell receptor beta chain. What it binds is unknown. The sample belongs to a study of cytomegalovirus exposure and HLA in healthy donors. Broader study findings: A link between a missense DCLRE1C variant and TCR beta V- and J-gene trimming emerged from a later analysis.

Both 60 Vbeta primers and 13 Jbeta primers went into the PCR. The data were produced by immunoSEQ multiplex PCR, yet TCRdb's version contains in-frame clones alone and is incomplete. The sample contains under 200,000 clones, 78% of which appear only once. Germline V lookup: CDR1 SNHLY, CDR2 FYNNEI. Trimming cost V 7 bases and J 5 bases, with 12 bases left between them. This CDR3 contains 12 residues. The V gene is TRBV2, the J gene TRBJ2-7, with a possible D match to TRBD1 (5 bases). The sample comprised PBMCs. The receptor's source is a woman younger than 45 in good health and CMV-seropositive. The CDR3 sequence is CASTRDFDEQYF. CDR3 nucleotide sequence: TGTGCCAGCACCAGGGATTTCGACGAGCAGTACTTC.